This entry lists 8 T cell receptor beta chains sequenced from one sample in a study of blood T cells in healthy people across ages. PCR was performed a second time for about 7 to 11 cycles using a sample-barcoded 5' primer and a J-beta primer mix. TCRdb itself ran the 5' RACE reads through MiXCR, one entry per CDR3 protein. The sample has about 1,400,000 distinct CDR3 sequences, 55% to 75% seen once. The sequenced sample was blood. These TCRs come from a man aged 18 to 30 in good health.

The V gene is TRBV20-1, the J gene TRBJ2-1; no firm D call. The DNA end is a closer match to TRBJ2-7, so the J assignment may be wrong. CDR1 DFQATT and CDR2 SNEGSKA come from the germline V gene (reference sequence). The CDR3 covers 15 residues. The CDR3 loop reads CSARLDGPSYNEQYF. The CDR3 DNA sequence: TGCAGTGCTAGGCTAGACGGACCTTCCTACAATGAGCAGTACTTC.

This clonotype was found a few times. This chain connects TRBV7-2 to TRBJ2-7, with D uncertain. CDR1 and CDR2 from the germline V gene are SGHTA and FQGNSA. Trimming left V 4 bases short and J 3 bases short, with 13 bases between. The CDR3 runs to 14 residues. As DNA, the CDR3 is TGTGCCAGCAGCTCCGGCCACGGCCGCTACGAGCAGTACTTC. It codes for CASSSGHGRYEQYF.

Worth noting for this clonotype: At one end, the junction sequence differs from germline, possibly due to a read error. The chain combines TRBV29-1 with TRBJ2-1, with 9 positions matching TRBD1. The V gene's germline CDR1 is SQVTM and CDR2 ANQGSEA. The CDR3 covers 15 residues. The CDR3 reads CSVVSGTGSPGELFF. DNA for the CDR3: TGCAGCGTGGTATCCGGGACAGGGTCCCCCGGGGAGCTGTTCTTC.

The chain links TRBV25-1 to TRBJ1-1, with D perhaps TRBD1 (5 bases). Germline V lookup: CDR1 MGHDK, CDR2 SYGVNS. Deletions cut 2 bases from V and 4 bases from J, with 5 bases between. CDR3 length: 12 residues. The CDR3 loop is CASSERGTEAFF. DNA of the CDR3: TGTGCCAGCAGTGAAAGGGGCACTGAAGCTTTCTTT.

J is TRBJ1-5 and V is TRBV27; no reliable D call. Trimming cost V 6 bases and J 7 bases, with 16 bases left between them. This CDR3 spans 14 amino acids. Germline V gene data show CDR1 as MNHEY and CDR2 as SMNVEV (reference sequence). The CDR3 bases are TGTGCCAGCAGCTCGAACGCGGGTGGGCAGCCCCAGCATTTT. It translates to CASSSNAGGQPQHF.

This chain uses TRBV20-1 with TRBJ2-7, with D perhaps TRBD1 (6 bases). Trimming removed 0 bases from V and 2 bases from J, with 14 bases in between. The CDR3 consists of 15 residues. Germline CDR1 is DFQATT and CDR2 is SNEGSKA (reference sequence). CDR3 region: CSARDYRTETYEQYF. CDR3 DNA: TGCAGTGCTAGAGATTATAGGACAGAAACCTACGAGCAGTACTTC.

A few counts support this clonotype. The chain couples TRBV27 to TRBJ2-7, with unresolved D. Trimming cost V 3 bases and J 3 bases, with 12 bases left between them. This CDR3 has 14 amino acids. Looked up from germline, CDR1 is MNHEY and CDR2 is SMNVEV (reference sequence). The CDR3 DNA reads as TGTGCCAGCAGTTTCAACTCGGCCGGCTACGAGCAGTACTTC. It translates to CASSFNSAGYEQYF.

The CDR3 nucleotides read TGTGCCAGCAGTCGGGGAGAGGGTACGGTCTATGGCTACACCTTC. Translating it yields CASSRGEGTVYGYTF. The rearrangement joins TRBV27 to TRBJ1-2; D not certain. Germline V lookup: CDR1 MNHEY, CDR2 SMNVEV (reference sequence). The CDR3 sequence is 15 residues long. V lost 5 bases and J lost 4, with 17 bases in between.